This TCR beta chain was identified in a study of cytomegalovirus exposure and HLA in healthy donors. Some clones are missing from TCRdb's copy, which holds only in-frame ones; the method was immunoSEQ multiplex PCR. The repertoire holds 300,000 or so clones, 88% seen once, with approximately 0.95% in the top ten. The germline V gene encodes CDR1 MNHEY and CDR2 SVGAGI. V trimming: 6 bases; J trimming: 6 bases; junction bases outside the gene matches: 3. The CDR3 has 14 amino acids. This TCR was recovered from a man under 40 in good health and CMV-seronegative. The specimen was PBMCs. The chain recombines TRBV6-5 with TRBJ1-4, with 11 bases lining up with TRBD1. DNA for the CDR3: TGTGCCAGCAGCCCGGACAGGGGGCATGAAAAACTGTTTTTT. It codes for CASSPDRGHEKLFF.